The TCR beta chain described here comes from a study of shared T cell receptors in the human thymus. Looked up from germline, CDR1 is ENHRY and CDR2 is SYGVKD. V was clipped by 10 bases and J by 3 bases; unmatched bases: 7. CDR3 size: 13 residues. The protocol was immunoSEQ multiplex PCR, while the TCRdb copy is restricted to in-frame clones and leaves out a portion. This table holds hundreds of thousands of clones, 75% to 90% found once. The data also belong to a second study, concerning human thymus T cells. That work contributes: Congenital heart defects were the reason for the corrective surgery that the donors, healthy Finnish infants, were having. Apparent bias marked the V and J gene usage of thymic and blood repertoires.

The origin of this receptor is a girl under three years old with a congenital heart defect. The sequenced material came from thymocytes. The chain recombines TRBV10-3 with TRBJ2-7; 9 bases are shared with TRBD1. CDR3 amino acids: CASSGTGCYEQYF. The CDR3 nucleotides read TGTGCCAGCTCCGGGACAGGGTGCTACGAGCAGTACTTC.